Listed below are T cell receptor beta chains from one sample, sequenced in a study of cytomegalovirus exposure and HLA in healthy donors. The data were produced by immunoSEQ multiplex PCR, yet TCRdb's version contains in-frame clones alone and is incomplete. The sample holds some 120,000 clones; approximately 85% are singletons and the top ten take 10% to 12%. Material: PBMCs. Receptor source: a male donor in good health and CMV-seropositive. CDR3s include the opening cysteine and the closing phenylalanine or tryptophan. A D gene is named only where the DNA matches it firmly. For some rows the clone size is stated as once, few or many, or as a class when expanded; others skip it.

>TRBJ1-2|.|.|TRBV11-2
CASSLDPATPAGGYTF
TGTGCCAGCAGCTTAGATCCCGCGACGCCAGCAGGTGGCTACACCTTC
>TRBJ2-7|.|TRBD1|TRBV5-1
CASSWETGQGSYEQYF
TGCGCCAGCAGCTGGGAAACGGGACAGGGATCCTACGAGCAGTACTTC
>TRBJ2-3|.|.|TRBV5-4
CASSWRLITDTQYF
TGTGCCAGCAGTTGGAGACTAATCACAGATACGCAGTATTTT
>TRBJ1-3|.|.|TRBV18
CASSPRDLSGNTIYF
TGTGCCAGCTCACCGAGGGATCTCTCTGGAAACACCATATATTTT
>TRBJ1-3|few|.|TRBV7-9
CASSLSGEGGNTIYF
TGTGCCAGCAGCTTATCTGGAGAAGGAGGAAACACCATATATTTT
>TRBJ1-4|.|.|TRBV7-3
CASSQNSGSNEKLFF
TGTGCCAGCAGCCAAAACAGCGGCAGTAATGAAAAACTGTTTTTT
>TRBJ1-2|.|TRBD1|TRBV5-6
CASSFRDREGYGYTF
TGTGCCAGCAGCTTCCGGGACAGGGAGGGGTATGGCTACACCTTC
>TRBJ1-4|few|.|TRBV18
CASSPEQSGPEKLFF
TGTGCCAGCTCACCGGAGCAATCCGGCCCCGAAAAACTGTTTTTT
>TRBJ2-5|.|.|TRBV30
CAWSGQVSETQYF
TGTGCCTGGAGTGGTCAGGTGTCCGAGACCCAGTACTTC
>TRBJ2-1|.|TRBD2|TRBV5-1
CASSNLPGTSGKEQFF
TGCGCCAGCAGCAACCTCCCCGGGACTAGCGGTAAGGAGCAGTTCTTC
>TRBJ2-2|few|TRBD2|TRBV19
CASSIAPSGSFNTGELFF
TGTGCCAGTAGTATAGCCCCTAGCGGATCATTTAACACCGGGGAGCTGTTTTTT
>TRBJ2-1|.|.|TRBV19
CATGTPLEQFF
TGTGCCACCGGGACACCGCTTGAGCAGTTCTTC
>TRBJ2-7|few|.|TRBV4-3
CASSQGPGTGDEQYF
TGCGCCAGCAGCCAAGGACCGGGTACGGGGGACGAGCAGTACTTC
>TRBJ2-2|.|.|TRBV15
CATSRDGDSGTGELFF
TGTGCCACCAGCAGAGATGGCGACTCGGGGACCGGGGAGCTGTTTTTT
>TRBJ2-5|.|TRBD2|TRBV10-3
CAISADLAAQETQYF
TGTGCCATCAGCGCTGACCTAGCGGCCCAAGAGACCCAGTACTTC
>TRBJ2-1|few|.|TRBV2
CASSDGHPGAVYNEQFF
TGTGCCAGCAGCGACGGACACCCTGGGGCGGTTTACAATGAGCAGTTCTTC
>TRBJ2-2|.|.|TRBV10-3
CAISRGEGELFF
TGTGCCATCAGTAGGGGTGAGGGGGAGCTGTTTTTT
>TRBJ2-7|.|.|TRBV29-1
CSVGHGSYEQYF
TGCAGCGTGGGACATGGGTCCTACGAGCAGTACTTC
>TRBJ1-5|.|.|TRBV21-1
CASSKGGDFDRGPQHF
TGTGCCAGCAGCAAAGGTGGGGACTTTGACAGGGGGCCCCAGCATTTT
>TRBJ2-1|.|TRBD1|TRBV29-1
CSVASRDRAYNEQFF
TGCAGCGTCGCTAGCCGGGACAGGGCCTACAATGAGCAGTTCTTC
>TRBJ2-3|.|.|TRBV6-1
CASRTALPNAQYF
TGTGCCAGCAGGACAGCCTTACCCAATGCGCAGTATTTT
>TRBJ1-6|.|.|TRBV27
CASAPYGGENSPLHF
TGTGCCAGCGCCCCGTACGGGGGGGAAAATTCACCCCTCCACTTT
>TRBJ2-3|.|.|TRBV2
CASRAPEVDTQYF
TGTGCCAGCAGGGCACCCGAAGTAGATACGCAGTATTTT
>TRBJ2-2|.|.|TRBV7-8
CASSPLRLAGTGELFF
TGTGCCAGCAGCCCCCTGCGGTTGGCGGGGACCGGGGAGCTGTTTTTT
>TRBJ2-7|.|TRBD2|TRBV27
CASSSPLAGRYEQYF
TGTGCCAGCAGTTCCCCCCTAGCGGGACGCTACGAGCAGTACTTC
>TRBJ2-3|.|TRBD2|TRBV4-2
CASSQDFGLAVTDTQYF
TGTGCCAGCAGCCAAGACTTCGGACTAGCCGTGACAGATACGCAGTATTTT
>TRBJ2-3|.|TRBD2|TRBV28
CASKTGGGFGTDTQYF
TGTGCCAGCAAGACGGGGGGGGGATTTGGCACAGATACGCAGTATTTT
>TRBJ2-7|.|.|TRBV19
CASSWGSASSYEQYF
TGTGCCAGTAGCTGGGGCAGCGCCTCATCCTACGAGCAGTACTTC
>TRBJ2-2|.|TRBD2|TRBV18
CASSPGLAGGPNTGELFF
TGTGCCAGCTCACCGGGACTAGCGGGAGGCCCCAACACCGGGGAGCTGTTTTTT
>TRBJ2-3|.|TRBD2|TRBV5-6
CASSLLRAGMDTQYF
TGTGCCAGCAGCTTGCTTCGAGCGGGAATGGATACGCAGTATTTT
>TRBJ2-5|.|.|TRBV10-3
CAISGHRLGAQETQYF
TGTGCCATCAGTGGGCATAGACTGGGGGCCCAAGAGACCCAGTACTTC
>TRBJ1-3|.|.|TRBV5-8
CASSQRVAGNTIYF
TGTGCCAGCAGTCAGAGGGTGGCTGGAAACACCATATATTTT
>TRBJ2-1|once|TRBD2|TRBV28
CASSPRLASPYEQFF
TGTGCCAGCAGTCCCCGACTAGCTTCTCCTTATGAGCAGTTCTTC
>TRBJ2-3|once|.|TRBV7-2
CASSLAVFSTDTQYF
TGTGCCAGCAGCTTAGCCGTCTTTTCTACAGATACGCAGTATTTT
>TRBJ2-3|once|.|TRBV6-1
CASSEVGDTSTDTQYF
TGTGCCAGCAGTGAAGTTGGAGATACTAGCACAGATACGCAGTATTTT
>TRBJ2-3|.|.|TRBV19
CASSITGEGTDTQYF
TGTGCCAGTAGTATAACAGGGGAGGGCACAGATACGCAGTATTTT